This entry features one T cell receptor beta chain sequence. The antigen remains unidentified. The sample is drawn from a study of OX40 agonist ivuxolimab in advanced cancers. Across the study: Partial responses occurred in three patients (one hepatocellular carcinoma, two cutaneous melanoma).

Overall study results and limits: Relative to CD4+, CD8+ T cells held more expanded clones on average. CD4+ and CD8+ blood T cells expanded clonally by week 6 at 0.1 to 3.0 mg/kg.

Libraries were prepared by immunoSEQ multiplex PCR; TCRdb keeps only in-frame clonotypes and omits some of them. Among approximately 99,000 clones, approximately 90% were seen once, and the ten largest hold over 0.6%. The receptor was isolated from an adult with an advanced solid tumor such as melanoma, head and neck, liver or kidney cancer. Sequencing used CD4+ or CD8+ T cells sorted from blood, obtained in a trial of the OX40 agonist ivuxolimab.

CDR3 nucleotide sequence: TGTGCCAGCTCACCCCAGACGCGACAGCTTAATGAAAAACTGTTTTTT. It yields the protein CASSPQTRQLNEKLFF. The V call is TRBV18, the J call TRBJ1-4; D might be TRBD1 (5 bases). The CDR3 has 16 amino acids. The V gene's germline CDR1 is KGHSH and CDR2 LQKENI. Between the trimmed V and J ends, which lost 3 bases and 4 bases, there was a span of 15 bases. The variable domain in full, completed from reference TRBV18 and TRBJ1-4, reads NAGVMQNPRHLVRRRGQEARLRCSPMKGHSHVYWYRQLPEEGLKFMVYLQKENIIDESGMPKERFSAEFPKEGPSILRIQQVVRGDSAAYFCASSPQTRQLNEKLFFGSGTQLSVL.